Here is one T cell receptor beta chain with its context. TCRdb independently ran MiXCR on the RT-PCR reads; one entry per CDR3 protein. The data show about 680,000 distinct CDR3 sequences, 14% seen once. Germline loops: CDR1 DFQATT, CDR2 SNEGSKA (reference sequence). The ends were cut back, 6 bases at V and 2 bases at J, with 13 bases in the middle. This CDR3 has 13 residues. This TCR came from a female donor in good health, serving as a healthy control. V is TRBV20-1 and J is TRBJ1-1; possibly TRBD1 for D (6 bases). Material for sequencing was memory CD4+ T cells from blood. This CDR3 is CSAAKTGNTEAFF. The CDR3 DNA is TGCAGTGCCGCCAAGACAGGTAACACTGAAGCTTTCTTT.